This T cell receptor (beta chain) was recovered during a study of blood T cells in healthy people across ages. Germline-derived CDR1 and CDR2 are MNHNS and SASEGT. V shed 6 bases and J shed 5 bases, with 28 bases lying between them. CDR3 size: 18 residues. The second PCR ran about 7 to 12 cycles with a sample-barcoded 5' primer and J-beta primers. Unique molecular identifiers of 12 random nucleotides labeled each cDNA. TCRdb ran MiXCR on the 5' RACE reads and lists one entry per CDR3 protein. The sample has 1.5 million to 2 million distinct CDR3 sequences; 30% to 40% are singletons. The V gene is TRBV6-1, the J gene TRBJ2-5; possibly TRBD2 for D (5 bases). This TCR was sampled from a woman in her thirties in good health. Material for sequencing was blood. The CDR3 loop reads CASSHKKGFDGIKETQYF. The CDR3 DNA sequence: TGTGCCAGCAGCCACAAAAAAGGTTTTGACGGGATTAAGGAGACCCAGTACTTC.